These 23 T cell receptor beta chains were sequenced from one sample in a study of T-cell memory formation after mild COVID-19. Each CDR3 protein gets one entry after TCRdb re-called the 5' RACE reads with MiXCR. This repertoire shows roughly 150,000 distinct CDR3 sequences, around 13% found once; its top ten account for approximately 3.6%. Specimen: PBMCs or a T cell subset sorted from them (not recorded which). Receptor source: a man aged 18 to 29 who had mild COVID-19 (a few samples of this study predate the infection). Cell type and time point are not known.

There are a few counts of this clonotype. The chain combines TRBV4-1 with TRBJ1-2; D gene ambiguous. V gave up 8 bases and J gave up 8 bases, with 21 bases separating them. The CDR3 extends over 14 amino acids. Germline CDR1 reads MGHRA; CDR2 reads YSYEKL. The CDR3 coding sequence is TGCGCCAGCGGAGACGTCTGGGGTTCCTTGGGCTACACCTTC. Its translation: CASGDVWGSLGYTF.

With respect to this clonotype: The junction departs from germline at one end; a sequencing error may be responsible. The chain links TRBV12-3 or TRBV12-4 to TRBJ1-6; 7 bases map to TRBD1. The CDR3 loop spans 14 amino acids. CDR3 coding DNA: TGTGCCAGCACCAATAAGCCTTTGACAGGGCCCCACCACTTT. This encodes CASTNKPLTGPHHF.

The genes are TRBV7-2 and TRBJ2-2; D gene ambiguous. Germline V gene lookup returns CDR1 SGHTA and CDR2 FQGNSA. V was trimmed by 5 bases and J by 0 bases, leaving 13 bases between them. This CDR3 contains 16 residues. The CDR3 region is CASSPSFPTNTGELFF. The CDR3, as DNA: TGTGCCAGCAGCCCATCGTTTCCTACGAACACCGGGGAGCTGTTTTTT.

The chain couples TRBV7-9 to TRBJ1-5; D gene ambiguous. The germline V gene has CDR1 SEHNR and CDR2 FQNEAQ (reference sequence). Deletions cut 3 bases from V and 2 bases from J, with 8 bases between. The CDR3 runs 14 residues. CDR3 protein: CASSFGFGNQPQHF. In DNA, the CDR3 is TGTGCCAGCAGCTTTGGGTTCGGCAATCAGCCCCAGCATTTT.

The V call is TRBV6-2 or TRBV6-3, the J call TRBJ1-1; 8 bases fit TRBD1. The junction had 7 bases not matched to a gene; V was cut back by 5 bases and J by 11 bases. Germline-derived CDR1 and CDR2 are MNHEY and SVGEGT. The CDR3 runs 12 residues. CDR3 sequence reads: CASSKTRTGAFF. In DNA, the CDR3 is TGTGCCAGCAGTAAGACACGGACAGGGGCTTTCTTT.

The rearrangement uses TRBV18 and TRBJ2-7, with no clear D. CDR3 length equals 12 residues. V dropped 3 bases and J dropped 7 bases, with 10 bases sitting between them. Germline V gene lookup returns CDR1 KGHSH and CDR2 LQKENI. CDR3 region: CASSPDPLEQYF. The CDR3 nucleotides read TGTGCCAGCTCACCCGACCCGCTTGAGCAGTACTTC.

The V and J genes are TRBV7-3 and TRBJ2-7; weak D call: TRBD2 (6 bases). Germline values: CDR1 SGHTA, CDR2 FQGTGA. This CDR3 is 16 amino acids long. The V and J ends lost 6 bases and 9 bases respectively, with 27 bases between them. The CDR3 here is CASSSDGGSPPCVQYV. CDR3 in DNA: TGTGCCAGCAGTTCAGACGGGGGATCGCCCCCTTGCGTGCAGTACGTC.

This clonotype was picked up a small number of times. The V call is TRBV7-2, the J call TRBJ1-2, with 11 bases lining up with TRBD1. J was trimmed by 8 bases and V by 1 base; bases with no gene match: 9. The CDR3 covers 16 residues. Germline V gene sequence: CDR1 SGHTA, CDR2 FQGNSA. The CDR3: CASSLVSGQGGQGYTF. CDR3 DNA sequence: TGTGCCAGCAGCTTAGTCTCGGGACAGGGGGGTCAAGGCTACACCTTC.

This clonotype was seen a few times. The V gene is TRBV7-3, the J gene TRBJ2-2, with unresolved D. The CDR3 runs to 15 residues. The V and J ends lost 4 bases and 0 bases respectively, with 9 bases between them. Germline V gene data show CDR1 as SGHTA and CDR2 as FQGTGA. The CDR3 here is CASSSQTPNTGELFF. The CDR3 nucleotides read TGTGCCAGCAGCTCTCAAACCCCGAACACCGGGGAGCTGTTTTTT.

This clonotype has a handful of counts. The chain joins TRBV10-3 to TRBJ2-5; no reliable D call. This CDR3 contains 16 residues. Looked up from germline, CDR1 is ENHRY and CDR2 is SYGVKD. Trimming stripped 0 bases from V and 5 bases from J, with 16 bases between. CDR3 loop: CAISESSFRLTETQYF. The CDR3 nucleotides read TGTGCCATCAGTGAGTCGAGCTTCAGGCTAACGGAGACCCAGTACTTC.

The V call is TRBV4-2, the J call TRBJ1-1, with 8 bases lining up with TRBD1. The CDR3 consists of 16 residues. With 0 bases clipped from V and 0 bases from J, the junction kept 3 bases outside the gene matches. Germline CDR1 is LGHNA and CDR2 is YNFKEQ. This CDR3 reads CASSQEQGAMNTEAFF. As DNA, the CDR3 is TGTGCCAGCAGCCAAGAGCAGGGGGCGATGAACACTGAAGCTTTCTTT.

The J gene is TRBJ2-6, the V gene TRBV5-4, with D tentatively TRBD2 (5 bases). Germline assignment: CDR1 SGHNT and CDR2 YYREEE (reference sequence). CDR3 length equals 15 residues. Deletions cut 4 bases from V and 4 bases from J, with 12 bases between. The DNA for the CDR3 is TGTGCCAGCAGCGCAAGGGAGTCCGGGGCCAACGTCCTGACTTTC. Protein product: CASSARESGANVLTF.

This clonotype has ten or more counts. The chain carries TRBV4-3 and TRBJ2-3; 8 nucleotides line up with TRBD2. V lost 4 bases, J lost 1 base, and 7 bases stayed unmatched. CDR1 and CDR2 (germline): LGHNA, YSLEER. There are 16 residues in the CDR3. CDR3 loop: CASSPRGGVGTDTQYF. CDR3 DNA sequence: TGCGCCAGCAGCCCTCGGGGGGGCGTGGGCACAGATACGCAGTATTTT.

The chain combines TRBV24-1 with TRBJ1-2, with D possibly matching TRBD1 (6 bases). Germline V gene lookup returns CDR1 KGHDR and CDR2 SFDVKD. The CDR3 runs to 14 residues. V shed 2 bases and J shed 4 bases, with 10 bases lying between them. The CDR3 protein is CATSDYRTAYGYTF. The CDR3 region has the DNA TGTGCCACCAGTGATTACCGGACAGCCTATGGCTACACCTTC.

The chain joins TRBV7-2 to TRBJ1-2, with D possibly being TRBD1 (5 bases). Deletions cut 6 bases from V and 7 bases from J, with 21 bases between. Germline CDR1 is SGHTA and CDR2 is FQGNSA. The CDR3 spans 15 residues. As DNA, the CDR3 is TGTGCCAGCAGTTTTGGACACCCTCTACGGGGTGGCTACACCTTC. Encoded protein: CASSFGHPLRGGYTF.

This clonotype was detected a few times. The chain has TRBV6-6 and TRBJ1-5; D is perhaps TRBD1 (5 bases). Germline V gives CDR1 MNHNY, CDR2 SVGAGI (reference sequence). V was cut by 6 bases and J by 4 bases, with 13 bases left in between. The CDR3 is made up of 14 amino acids. The CDR3, as DNA: TGTGCCAGCAGCCGCCGACAGAATAATCAGCCCCAGCATTTT. This sequence encodes CASSRRQNNQPQHF.

In this sample, this clonotype turned up many times. The V gene is TRBV20-1, the J gene TRBJ2-1; TRBD2 matches 8 bases. V lost 7 bases and J lost 2; bases outside the gene matches: 7. The germline V gene encodes CDR1 DFQATT and CDR2 SNEGSKA (reference sequence). The CDR3 has 14 residues. DNA of the CDR3: TGCAGTGTCCTCTACGGGGGGGCCTACAATGAGCAGTTCTTC. Protein product: CSVLYGGAYNEQFF.

The chain links TRBV12-3 or TRBV12-4 to TRBJ1-4; D unclear. V was trimmed by 6 bases and J by 10 bases, leaving 21 bases between them. The length of the CDR3 is 15 residues. The CDR3, as DNA: TGTGCCAGCAGCCCGTTCGAGGTGGGAGTAGGAAAACTGTTTTTT. Translated, it gives CASSPFEVGVGKLFF.

This clonotype was detected only a few times. DNA of the CDR3: TGTGCCACCAGTGATGGGACAGGGCGGCTGGATCAGCCCCAGCATTTT. Translating gives CATSDGTGRLDQPQHF. The gene calls are TRBV24-1 and TRBJ1-5; 9 bases line up with TRBD1. The CDR3 covers 16 residues. Trimming removed 3 bases from V and 5 bases from J; junction bases left unmatched: 7. Per germline, CDR1 KGHDR and CDR2 SFDVKD.

This chain links TRBV2 with TRBJ1-4; tentatively, D is TRBD1 (5 bases). Germline lookup yields CDR1 SNHLY and CDR2 FYNNEI. V gave up 8 bases and J gave up 5 bases, with 18 bases separating them. The CDR3 is 15 amino acids. The CDR3 protein is CASPKGGEVNEKLFF. The CDR3 DNA sequence: TGTGCCAGCCCTAAAGGAGGGGAAGTAAATGAAAAACTGTTTTTT.

This clonotype was picked up a small number of times. The chain joins TRBV28 to TRBJ2-3; 13 bases line up with TRBD2. The ends lost 6 bases at V and 0 bases at J; junction bases unmatched: 3. This CDR3 region has 16 residues. Germline V gene data show CDR1 as MDHEN and CDR2 as SYDVKM. The CDR3 region has the DNA TGTGCCAGCAGCAGACTAGCGGGGGGAAGCACAGATACGCAGTATTTT. Protein product: CASSRLAGGSTDTQYF.

V gene TRBV20-1 combines with J gene TRBJ2-7, with D hard to call. Trimming took off 2 bases at V and 2 bases at J, with 13 bases between the two ends. This CDR3 is built from 14 residues. CDR1 and CDR2 (germline): DFQATT, SNEGSKA (reference sequence). CDR3 DNA: TGCAGTGCTAGACCCACTGCAGACCCCTACGAGCAGTACTTC. Translated, it gives CSARPTADPYEQYF.

This clonotype was detected many times. The chain has TRBV4-3 and TRBJ2-1, with unresolved D. The V and J ends lost 1 base and 4 bases respectively, with 5 bases between them. This CDR3 spans 13 amino acids. CDR1 is LGHNA, CDR2 YSLEER, per germline. This CDR3 is CASSQGIYNEQFF. CDR3 DNA sequence: TGCGCCAGCAGCCAAGGTATTTACAATGAGCAGTTCTTC.